This TCR beta chain was identified during a study of T cell repertoires in cytomegalovirus infection. Study information: A matching HLA type, together with CMV infection, was signaled by public TCR beta signatures.

This clonotype has ten or more counts. The antigen is unknown. Each CDR3 protein is one row after TCRdb ran MiXCR on the reads. The sample has around 450,000 distinct CDR3 sequences, roughly 10% seen once. Study outcomes and limitations: Within the response measured ex vivo, HLA-C-restricted CMV-specific TCR beta clonotypes were dominant.

This clonotype was sampled from a human donor in good health (CMV status not recorded). Some clones in this sample may be carry-over from other donors' samples. The specimen was PBMCs.

The CDR3 sequence is CASRDRGLYEQYF. The CDR3 region has the DNA TGTGCCAGTCGGGACAGGGGGCTTTACGAGCAGTACTTC. The V and J genes are TRBV6-2 or TRBV6-3 and TRBJ2-7; 12 positions agree with TRBD1. The CDR3 has 13 residues. From germline, CDR1 is MNHEY and CDR2 SVGEGT. After removal of 9 bases from V and 4 bases from J, the junction contained 4 bases not matched to a gene.